The rows below give T cell receptor beta chains drawn from one sample of a study of cytotoxic CD8 clonotypes in ibrutinib-treated CLL. Clones were sequenced by immunoSEQ multiplex PCR, and TCRdb holds only the in-frame ones, with some missing. The sample has 45,000 or so clones; 57% are singletons. Sequenced here: PBMCs, sampled after 24 months of ibrutinib treatment. The receptors here all came from a human donor with chronic lymphocytic leukemia. Both conserved end residues are part of each CDR3. A D gene is named only where the DNA matches it firmly. Size is stated for part of the rows, as once, few or many counts, or as a class when the clone is expanded.

clone_size j_call d_call v_call cdr3_aa
NA TRBJ1-2 NA TRBV7-9 CASSFTADGGYGYTF
once TRBJ2-1 NA TRBV29-1 CSVPTPSSQQFF
few TRBJ2-1 NA TRBV11-2 CASSLGRKQFF
medium-sized TRBJ1-1 NA TRBV2 CASSEVQLNTEAFF
NA TRBJ1-2 NA TRBV15 CATSRGGVIGTNYGYTF
NA TRBJ1-2 NA TRBV5-6 CASSPWGNYGYTF
NA TRBJ2-2 NA TRBV7-8 CASSARQNPGTGELFF
NA TRBJ2-1 TRBD2 TRBV7-8 CASSKTSGAIYNEQFF
NA TRBJ2-1 NA TRBV14 CASSQEVLLGESQQFF
once TRBJ1-1 NA TRBV5-1 CASSLVTVTNTEAFF
few TRBJ2-7 NA TRBV12-5 CASGRNRYEQYF
once TRBJ2-5 TRBD2 TRBV7-6 CASSLVPSGTSDSQETQYF
NA TRBJ2-2 TRBD2 TRBV27 CASRTRGTTGELFF
once TRBJ1-5 NA TRBV6-1 CASSEGVGQPQHF
NA TRBJ2-7 NA TRBV5-1 CASSPEVSGVSYEQYF
NA TRBJ2-1 NA TRBV5-1 CASSSSRGEGSYNEQFF
NA TRBJ1-1 NA TRBV29-1 CSVEKAPNTEAFF
few TRBJ2-7 NA TRBV29-1 CSVEVDSYEQYF
few TRBJ1-5 NA TRBV18 CASSPGQVGNQPQHF
few TRBJ2-3 NA TRBV7-8 CASSLGGTADTQYF
NA TRBJ1-4 NA TRBV4-1 CASSQESGRNEKLFF
few TRBJ1-1 NA TRBV19 CASSMSKLTLTEAFF
few TRBJ2-7 NA TRBV6-1 CASSHSGRSYEQYF
NA TRBJ1-2 NA TRBV7-9 CASSLLAGGQANYGYTF
NA TRBJ1-2 NA TRBV6-5 CASSRGHGANYGYTF
NA TRBJ1-6 NA TRBV5-6 CASSPRSSYNSPLHF
few TRBJ2-2 TRBD2 TRBV11-2 CASSLAGGPTGELFF
many TRBJ1-1 NA TRBV28 CASTLIGAGTEAFF
NA TRBJ2-7 TRBD1 TRBV5-1 CASSLSGQDVYEQYF
few TRBJ2-5 TRBD2 TRBV2 CASSESEGLGETQYF
NA TRBJ1-2 TRBD1 TRBV19 CASSGQGLRDGYTF
NA TRBJ2-5 NA TRBV20-1 CSPERGETQYF
NA TRBJ2-1 TRBD2 TRBV9 CASSVGLAGGNEQFF
NA TRBJ2-7 TRBD1 TRBV10-3 CAIRAGTGGTGYEQYF
NA TRBJ1-5 NA TRBV6-1 CASSRLRAQPQHF
NA TRBJ1-5 NA TRBV29-1 CSVQGLTGQPQHF
NA TRBJ1-2 NA TRBV6-5 CASSRDGLGYGYTF
NA TRBJ1-6 NA TRBV7-6 CASSLADAGDGSPLHF
NA TRBJ2-1 TRBD2 TRBV4-1 CASSPLGEGRNEQFF
few TRBJ2-7 TRBD1 TRBV29-1 CSAGQVSYEQYF
NA TRBJ1-1 NA TRBV4-1 CASSQDHGGPTEAFF
few TRBJ1-1 NA TRBV6-6 CATSAGPTEAFF
NA TRBJ2-4 NA TRBV4-1 CASSGYVGRNIQYF
NA TRBJ1-3 NA TRBV7-8 CASSLLQGNTIYF
NA TRBJ2-3 NA TRBV25-1 CASRGTDTQYF
NA TRBJ2-7 TRBD1 TRBV10-3 CATKGATYEQYF
few TRBJ1-1 TRBD1 TRBV4-1 CASSHPGQGGPDTEAFF
NA TRBJ2-7 NA TRBV15 CATSRGAAGTYEQYF
NA TRBJ2-7 TRBD1 TRBV27 CASSRNRDRIYEQYF
NA TRBJ2-2 TRBD1 TRBV6-5 CASRQGGADTGELFF
NA TRBJ2-3 TRBD2 TRBV10-2 CATGGSGGTDTQYF
NA TRBJ1-1 NA TRBV4-1 CASSQERGTEAFF
NA TRBJ2-3 NA TRBV6-1 CASRGNGDTQYF
NA TRBJ2-7 TRBD1 TRBV25-1 CATAAGGIYEQYF
NA TRBJ2-5 NA TRBV6-5 CASSYRRGRGETQYF